Each of the 14 T cell receptor beta chains below was sequenced from the same sample in a study of STAT5B mutations in CD4+ large granular lymphocyte leukemia. TCRdb keeps only in-frame clones here, not all; method: immunoSEQ multiplex PCR. Among over 25,000 clones listed, about 82% were seen once. Specimen: CD4+ T cells from blood buffy coats. These receptors originate from a human donor in good health.

This chain uses TRBV25-1 with TRBJ2-7, with 9 bases identical to TRBD1. Germline CDR1 reads MGHDK; CDR2 reads SYGVNS. This CDR3 has 14 residues. J was trimmed by 4 bases and V by 6 bases; bases with no gene match: 7. This chain's CDR3 is CASSRTGDLYEQYF. The CDR3 DNA follows: TGTGCCAGCAGCCGGACAGGGGATTTGTACGAGCAGTACTTC.

This chain uses TRBV6-5 with TRBJ1-5; D gene ambiguous. This CDR3 has 14 amino acids. V lost 0 bases to trimming and J lost 6 bases, with 9 bases between them. Germline values: CDR1 MNHEY, CDR2 SVGAGI. The CDR3 sequence: CASSYSGLAQPQHF. The CDR3 DNA sequence: TGTGCCAGCAGTTACTCCGGGCTGGCTCAGCCCCAGCATTTT.

This clone was counted only a few times. This chain joins TRBV9 and TRBJ1-1; D remains ambiguous. CDR1 SGDLS and CDR2 YYNGEE come from the germline V gene. CDR3 size: 14 residues. The V gene lost 3 bases and the J gene lost 3 bases, with 12 bases spanning the gap. CDR3 region: CASSARVGDTEAFF. The CDR3 nucleotides read TGTGCCAGCAGCGCGAGGGTAGGCGACACTGAAGCTTTCTTT.

This clone occurred once. V and J are TRBV5-1 and TRBJ2-5, with 9 bases that match TRBD2. V was clipped by 3 bases and J by 4 bases; unmatched bases: 16. This CDR3 comprises 18 residues. Germline V gene data show CDR1 as SGHRS and CDR2 as YFSETQ. DNA for the CDR3: TGCGCCAGCAGCTGGGGGGTTAGCGGGAGTAATGGAGGAGAGACCCAGTACTTC. Its protein product is CASSWGVSGSNGGETQYF.

The V and J genes are TRBV5-8 and TRBJ2-2, with D unclear. The V gene lost 2 bases and the J gene lost 4 bases, with 9 bases spanning the gap. The CDR3 has 14 residues. Germline CDR1 and CDR2: SGHTS and YDEGEE. The CDR3 reads CASSFPLGTGELFF. The CDR3 DNA reads as TGTGCCAGCAGCTTCCCGTTGGGCACCGGGGAGCTGTTTTTT.

This chain connects TRBV29-1 to TRBJ1-5; D call uncertain. The CDR3 spans 13 residues. The germline V gene encodes CDR1 SQVTM and CDR2 ANQGSEA. Trimming stripped 7 bases from V and 0 bases from J, with 10 bases between. CDR3 DNA: TGCAGCGCCCGGTTAGGTAGCAATCAGCCCCAGCATTTT. Its translation: CSARLGSNQPQHF. Combining the CDR3 with reference TRBV29-1 and TRBJ1-5 gives the whole variable domain SAVISQKPSRDICQRGTSLTIQCQVDSQVTMMFWYRQQPGQSLTLIATANQGSEATYESGFVIDKFPISRPNLTFSTLTVSNMSPEDSSIYLCSARLGSNQPQHFGDGTRLSIL.

The chain recombines TRBV5-4 with TRBJ1-2, with D possibly TRBD1 on 5 matching bases. The CDR3 has 13 residues. Germline-derived CDR1 and CDR2 are SGHNT and YYREEE (reference sequence). V shed 4 bases and J shed 8 bases, with 15 bases lying between them. The CDR3 sequence is CASSRFRVRGYTF. The CDR3 DNA is TGTGCCAGCAGCCGTTTCAGGGTTAGGGGCTACACCTTC.

The CDR3 spells CASRGQGKQYF. CDR3 in DNA: TGTGCCAGCAGGGGACAGGGGAAGCAGTACTTC. V gene TRBV28 combines with J gene TRBJ2-7; TRBD1 matches at 10 bases. Trimming at V came to 6 bases and at J to 8 bases, leaving 1 base not matched to a gene. The CDR3 is made up of 11 amino acids. Germline CDR1 reads MDHEN; CDR2 reads SYDVKM.

This chain uses TRBV5-4 with TRBJ1-2, with D possibly matching TRBD1 (5 bases). Trimming left V 4 bases short and J 6 bases short, with 19 bases between. CDR3 length equals 15 residues. Germline loops: CDR1 SGHNT, CDR2 YYREEE (reference sequence). CDR3 nucleotides: TGTGCCAGCAGCCCCAACTCAGGGTATAGTGATGGCTACACCTTC. This sequence encodes CASSPNSGYSDGYTF. Combining the CDR3 with reference TRBV5-4 and TRBJ1-2 gives the whole variable domain ETGVTQSPTHLIKTRGQQVTLRCSSQSGHNTVSWYQQALGQGPQFIFQYYREEENGRGNFPPRFSGLQFPNYSSELNVNALELDDSALYLCASSPNSGYSDGYTFGSGTRLTVV.

This clone showed up just once. The chain recombines TRBV30 with TRBJ1-2; D not resolved. With 2 bases removed from V and 6 bases from J, the gap between germline ends came to 7 bases. The CDR3 has 11 amino acids. Germline CDR1 GTSNPN, CDR2 SVGIG (reference sequence). Here the CDR3 reads CAWSMGNGYTF. The CDR3 bases are TGTGCCTGGAGTATGGGGAATGGCTACACCTTC.

CDR3 loop: CASLLAGRFYGYTF. The CDR3 bases are TGTGCCAGCCTCCTCGCAGGGCGCTTCTATGGCTACACCTTC. The rearrangement joins TRBV28 to TRBJ1-2; D is possibly TRBD1 (5 bases). V lost 8 bases and J 4 bases, leaving 17 bases between the germline ends. Germline V gene lookup returns CDR1 MDHEN and CDR2 SYDVKM. The CDR3 runs 14 residues.

This chain connects TRBV4-2 to TRBJ2-1; 9 nucleotides match TRBD2. Germline assignment: CDR1 LGHNA and CDR2 YNFKEQ. The CDR3 extends over 15 amino acids. V was pared by 0 bases and J by 4 bases, with 1 base of the junction left unmatched. Written as DNA, the CDR3 is TGTGCCAGCAGCCAAGAAGCGGGAGGTTACAATGAGCAGTTCTTC. Translation gives CASSQEAGGYNEQFF.

The chain recombines TRBV7-8 with TRBJ1-3, with D possibly being TRBD1 (5 bases). CDR3 length equals 15 residues. CDR1 is SGHVS, CDR2 FQNEAQ, per germline. V lost 4 bases and J lost 4, with 14 bases in between. The CDR3 DNA sequence: TGTGCCAGCAGCTCATCGTCCGGGGCCGGAAACACCATATATTTT. It translates to CASSSSSGAGNTIYF. The full variable domain, rest sourced from reference TRBV7-8 and TRBJ1-3, is GAGVSQSPRYKVAKRGQDVALRCDPISGHVSLFWYQQALGQGPEFLTYFQNEAQLDKSGLPSDRFFAERPEGSVSTLKIQRTQQEDSAVYLCASSSSSGAGNTIYFGEGSWLTVV.

This sequence joins TRBV5-4 and TRBJ2-5; TRBD2 agrees at 9 bases. Germline V lookup: CDR1 SGHNT, CDR2 YYREEE (reference sequence). The CDR3 runs to 14 residues. V was pared by 9 bases and J by 5 bases, with 11 bases of the junction left unmatched. Written as DNA, the CDR3 is TGTGCCACCTCCCGGGCGGGAGGGCAGGAGACCCAGTACTTC. Its translation is CATSRAGGQETQYF.